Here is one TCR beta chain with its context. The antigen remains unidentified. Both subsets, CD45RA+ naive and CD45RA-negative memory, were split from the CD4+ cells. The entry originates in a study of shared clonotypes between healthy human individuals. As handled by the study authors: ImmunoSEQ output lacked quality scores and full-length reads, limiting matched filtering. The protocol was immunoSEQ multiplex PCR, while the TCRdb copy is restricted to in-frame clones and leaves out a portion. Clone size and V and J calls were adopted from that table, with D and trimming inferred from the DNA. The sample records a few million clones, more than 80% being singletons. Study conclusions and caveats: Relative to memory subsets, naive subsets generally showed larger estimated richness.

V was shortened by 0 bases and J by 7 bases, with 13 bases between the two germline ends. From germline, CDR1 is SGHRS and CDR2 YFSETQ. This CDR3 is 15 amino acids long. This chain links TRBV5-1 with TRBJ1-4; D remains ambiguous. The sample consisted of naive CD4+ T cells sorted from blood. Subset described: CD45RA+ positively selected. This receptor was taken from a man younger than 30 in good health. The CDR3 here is CASSLVGGFGEKLFF. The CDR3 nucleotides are TGCGCCAGCAGCTTGGTTGGAGGGTTTGGTGAAAAACTGTTTTTT.